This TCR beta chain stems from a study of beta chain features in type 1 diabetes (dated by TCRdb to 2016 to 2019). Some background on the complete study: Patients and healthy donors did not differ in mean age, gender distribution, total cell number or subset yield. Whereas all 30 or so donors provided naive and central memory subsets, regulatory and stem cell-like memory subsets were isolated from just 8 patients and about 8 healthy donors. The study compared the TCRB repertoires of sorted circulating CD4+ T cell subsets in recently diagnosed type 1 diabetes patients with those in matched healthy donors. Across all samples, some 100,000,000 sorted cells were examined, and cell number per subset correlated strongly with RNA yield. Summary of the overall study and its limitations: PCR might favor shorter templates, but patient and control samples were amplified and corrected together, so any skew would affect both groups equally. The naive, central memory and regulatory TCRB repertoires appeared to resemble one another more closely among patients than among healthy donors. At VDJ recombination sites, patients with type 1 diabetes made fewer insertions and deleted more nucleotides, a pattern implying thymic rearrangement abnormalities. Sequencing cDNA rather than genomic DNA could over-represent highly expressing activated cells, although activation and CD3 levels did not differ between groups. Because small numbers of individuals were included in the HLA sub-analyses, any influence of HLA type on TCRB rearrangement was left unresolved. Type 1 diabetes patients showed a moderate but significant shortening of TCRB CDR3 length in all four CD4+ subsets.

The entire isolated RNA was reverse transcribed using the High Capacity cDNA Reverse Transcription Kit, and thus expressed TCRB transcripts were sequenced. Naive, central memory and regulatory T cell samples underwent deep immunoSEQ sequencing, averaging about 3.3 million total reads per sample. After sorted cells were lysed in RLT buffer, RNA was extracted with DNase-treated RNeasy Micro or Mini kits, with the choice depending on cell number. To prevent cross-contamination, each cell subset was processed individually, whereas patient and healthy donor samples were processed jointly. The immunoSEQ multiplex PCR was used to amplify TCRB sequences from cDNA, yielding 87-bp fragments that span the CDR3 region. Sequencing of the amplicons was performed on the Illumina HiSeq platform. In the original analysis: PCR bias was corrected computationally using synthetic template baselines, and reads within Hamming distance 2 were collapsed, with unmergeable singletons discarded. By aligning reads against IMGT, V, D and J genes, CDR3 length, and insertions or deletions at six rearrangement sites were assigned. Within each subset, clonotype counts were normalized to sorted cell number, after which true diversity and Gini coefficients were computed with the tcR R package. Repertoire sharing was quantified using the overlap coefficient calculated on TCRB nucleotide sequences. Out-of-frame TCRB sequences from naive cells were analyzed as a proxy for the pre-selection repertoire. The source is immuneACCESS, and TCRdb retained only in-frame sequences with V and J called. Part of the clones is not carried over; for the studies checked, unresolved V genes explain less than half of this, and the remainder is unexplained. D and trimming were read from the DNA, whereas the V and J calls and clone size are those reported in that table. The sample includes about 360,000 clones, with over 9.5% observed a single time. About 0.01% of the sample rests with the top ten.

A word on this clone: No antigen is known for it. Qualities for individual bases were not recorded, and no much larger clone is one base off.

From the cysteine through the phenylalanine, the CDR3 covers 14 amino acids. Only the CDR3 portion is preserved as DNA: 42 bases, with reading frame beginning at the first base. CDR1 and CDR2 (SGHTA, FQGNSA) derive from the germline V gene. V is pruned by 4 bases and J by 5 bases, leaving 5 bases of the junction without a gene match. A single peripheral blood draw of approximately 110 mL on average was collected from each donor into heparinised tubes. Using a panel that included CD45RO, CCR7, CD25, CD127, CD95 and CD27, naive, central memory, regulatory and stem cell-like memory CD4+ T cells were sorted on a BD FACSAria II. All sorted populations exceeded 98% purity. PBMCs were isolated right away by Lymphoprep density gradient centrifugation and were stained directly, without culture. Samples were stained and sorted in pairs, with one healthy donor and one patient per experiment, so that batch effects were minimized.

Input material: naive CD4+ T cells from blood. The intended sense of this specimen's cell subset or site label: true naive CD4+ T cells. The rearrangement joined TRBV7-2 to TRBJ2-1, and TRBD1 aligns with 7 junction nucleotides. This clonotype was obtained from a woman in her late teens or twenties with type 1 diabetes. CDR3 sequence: CASSSGGSNNEQFF. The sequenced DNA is TGTGCCAGCAGCTCAGGGGGTTCAAACAATGAGCAGTTCTTC.